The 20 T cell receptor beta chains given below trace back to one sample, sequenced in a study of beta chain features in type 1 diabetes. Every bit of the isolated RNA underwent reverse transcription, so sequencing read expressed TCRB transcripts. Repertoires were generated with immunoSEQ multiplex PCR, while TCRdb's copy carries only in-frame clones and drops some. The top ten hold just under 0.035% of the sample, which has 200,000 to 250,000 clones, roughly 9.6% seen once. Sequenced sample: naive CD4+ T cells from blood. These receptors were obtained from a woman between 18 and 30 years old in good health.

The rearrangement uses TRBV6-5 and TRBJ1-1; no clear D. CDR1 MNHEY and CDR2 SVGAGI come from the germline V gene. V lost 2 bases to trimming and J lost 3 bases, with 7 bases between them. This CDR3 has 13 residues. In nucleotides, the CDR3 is TGTGCCAGCAGTTACCCCGGGGACACTGAAGCTTTCTTT. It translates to CASSYPGDTEAFF.

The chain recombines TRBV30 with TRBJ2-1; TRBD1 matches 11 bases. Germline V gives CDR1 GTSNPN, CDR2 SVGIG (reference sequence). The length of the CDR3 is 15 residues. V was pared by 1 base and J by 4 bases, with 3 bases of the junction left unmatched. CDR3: CAWSARDRGYNEQFF. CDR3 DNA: TGTGCCTGGAGTGCCCGGGACAGGGGGTACAATGAGCAGTTCTTC.

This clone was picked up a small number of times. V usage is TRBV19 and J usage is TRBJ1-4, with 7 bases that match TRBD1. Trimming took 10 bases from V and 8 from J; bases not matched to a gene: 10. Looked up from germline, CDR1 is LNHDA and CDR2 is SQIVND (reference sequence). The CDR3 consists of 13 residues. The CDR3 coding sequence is TGTGCCACCCGTCCGGGACAGAAGGAAAAACTGTTTTTT. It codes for CATRPGQKEKLFF.

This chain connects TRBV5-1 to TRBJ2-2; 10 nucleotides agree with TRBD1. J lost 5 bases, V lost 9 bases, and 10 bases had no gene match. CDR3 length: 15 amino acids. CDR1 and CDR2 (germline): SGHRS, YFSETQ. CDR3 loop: CATGTGDRGTGELFF. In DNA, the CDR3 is TGCGCCACCGGAACTGGGGACAGGGGAACCGGGGAGCTGTTTTTT.

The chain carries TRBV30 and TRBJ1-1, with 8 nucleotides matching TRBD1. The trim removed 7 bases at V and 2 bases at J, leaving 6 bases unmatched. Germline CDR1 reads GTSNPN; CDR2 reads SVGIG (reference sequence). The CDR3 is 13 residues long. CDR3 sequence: CAFDRGRNTEAFF. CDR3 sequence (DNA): TGTGCCTTTGACAGGGGCCGAAACACTGAAGCTTTCTTT.

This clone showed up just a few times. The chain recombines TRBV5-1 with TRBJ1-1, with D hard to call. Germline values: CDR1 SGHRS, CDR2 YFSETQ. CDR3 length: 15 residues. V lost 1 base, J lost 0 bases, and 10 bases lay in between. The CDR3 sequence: CASSLPAGMNTEAFF. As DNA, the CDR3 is TGCGCCAGCAGCTTGCCGGCAGGCATGAACACTGAAGCTTTCTTT.

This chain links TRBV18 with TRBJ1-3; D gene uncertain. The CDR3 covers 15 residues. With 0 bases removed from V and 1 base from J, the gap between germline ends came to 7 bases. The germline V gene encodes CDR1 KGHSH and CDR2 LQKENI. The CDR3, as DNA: TGTGCCAGCTCACCACCGTCCACTTCTGGAAACACCATATATTTT. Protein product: CASSPPSTSGNTIYF.

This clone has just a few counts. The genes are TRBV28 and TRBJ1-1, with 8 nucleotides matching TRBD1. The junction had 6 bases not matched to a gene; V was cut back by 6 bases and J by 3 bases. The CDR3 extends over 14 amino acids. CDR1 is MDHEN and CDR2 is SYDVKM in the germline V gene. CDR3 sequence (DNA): TGTGCCAGCAGCTCAGGGGGCTCCGACACTGAAGCTTTCTTT. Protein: CASSSGGSDTEAFF.

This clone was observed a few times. The CDR3 DNA reads as TGTGCCAGCAGCGAAACTCCCTACAATGAGCAGTTCTTC. Residues: CASSETPYNEQFF. The rearrangement links TRBV11-3 to TRBJ2-1; no definite D call. The V gene's germline CDR1 is SGHNT and CDR2 YENEEA. The CDR3 has 13 amino acids. V was clipped by 5 bases and J by 2 bases, with 7 bases between them.

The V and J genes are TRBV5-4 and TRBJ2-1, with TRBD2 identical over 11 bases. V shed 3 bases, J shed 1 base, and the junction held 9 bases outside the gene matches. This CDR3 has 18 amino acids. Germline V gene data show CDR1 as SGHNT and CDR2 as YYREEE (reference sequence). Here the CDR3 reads CASSSPGLAATSYNEQFF. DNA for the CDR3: TGTGCCAGCAGCTCTCCGGGACTAGCGGCCACATCCTACAATGAGCAGTTCTTC.

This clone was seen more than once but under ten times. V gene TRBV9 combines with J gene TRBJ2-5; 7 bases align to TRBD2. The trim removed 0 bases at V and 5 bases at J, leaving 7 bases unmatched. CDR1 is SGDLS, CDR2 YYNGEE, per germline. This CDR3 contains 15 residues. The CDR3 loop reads CASSVGGGPGETQYF. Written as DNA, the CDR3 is TGTGCCAGCAGCGTAGGGGGAGGGCCGGGGGAGACCCAGTACTTC.

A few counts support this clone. The CDR3 coding sequence is TGTGCCAGCAGCGGCGCCAGGGGGGAATCACCCCTCCACTTT. It translates to CASSGARGESPLHF. The rearrangement uses TRBV7-9 and TRBJ1-6; 7 positions match TRBD1. Germline lookup yields CDR1 SEHNR and CDR2 FQNEAQ (reference sequence). J was trimmed by 10 bases and V by 5 bases; bases with no gene match: 8. CDR3 length: 14 amino acids.

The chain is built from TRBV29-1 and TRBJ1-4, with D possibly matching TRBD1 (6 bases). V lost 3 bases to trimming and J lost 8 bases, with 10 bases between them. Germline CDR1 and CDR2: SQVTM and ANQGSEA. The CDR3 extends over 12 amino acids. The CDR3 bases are TGCAGCGTTGAGTCGGGGGGCGAAAAACTGTTTTTT. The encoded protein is CSVESGGEKLFF.

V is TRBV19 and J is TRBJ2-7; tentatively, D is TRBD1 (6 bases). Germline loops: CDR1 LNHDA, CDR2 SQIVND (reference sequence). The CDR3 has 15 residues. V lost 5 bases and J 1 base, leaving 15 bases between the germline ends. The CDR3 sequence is CASSAGTDRSYEQYF. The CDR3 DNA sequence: TGTGCCAGTAGTGCCGGGACGGACAGATCCTACGAGCAGTACTTC.

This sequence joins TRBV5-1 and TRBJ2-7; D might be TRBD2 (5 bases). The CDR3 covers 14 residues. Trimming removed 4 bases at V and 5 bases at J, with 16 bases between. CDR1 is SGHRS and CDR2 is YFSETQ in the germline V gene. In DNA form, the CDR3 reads TGCGCCAGCAGCCCCGGACTGGCTCCGGACGAGCAGTACTTC. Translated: CASSPGLAPDEQYF.

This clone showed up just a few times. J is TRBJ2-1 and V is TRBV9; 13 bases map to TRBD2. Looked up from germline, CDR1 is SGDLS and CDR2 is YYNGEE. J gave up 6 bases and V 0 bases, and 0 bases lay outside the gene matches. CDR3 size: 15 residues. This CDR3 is CASSVGTSGSNEQFF. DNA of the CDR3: TGTGCCAGCAGCGTAGGGACTAGCGGGAGCAATGAGCAGTTCTTC.

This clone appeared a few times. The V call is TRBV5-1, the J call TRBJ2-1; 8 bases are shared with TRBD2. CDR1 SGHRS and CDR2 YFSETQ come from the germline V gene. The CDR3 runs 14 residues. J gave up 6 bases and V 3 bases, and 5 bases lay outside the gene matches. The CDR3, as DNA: TGCGCCAGCAGCTCTTTAAGCGGGAGCAATGAGCAGTTCTTC. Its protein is CASSSLSGSNEQFF.

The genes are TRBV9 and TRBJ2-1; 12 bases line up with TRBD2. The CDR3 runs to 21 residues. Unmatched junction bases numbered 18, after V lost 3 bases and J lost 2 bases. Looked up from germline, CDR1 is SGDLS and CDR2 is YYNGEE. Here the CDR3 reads CASSESHNPRLAGEAYNEQFF. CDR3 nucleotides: TGTGCCAGCAGCGAGTCCCATAATCCCCGACTAGCGGGGGAAGCCTACAATGAGCAGTTCTTC.

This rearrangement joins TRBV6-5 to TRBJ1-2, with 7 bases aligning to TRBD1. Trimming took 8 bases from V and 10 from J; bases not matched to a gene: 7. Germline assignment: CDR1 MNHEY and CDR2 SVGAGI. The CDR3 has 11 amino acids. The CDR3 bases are TGTGCCAGCGGCCTGGGACAGCACTACACCTTC. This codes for CASGLGQHYTF.

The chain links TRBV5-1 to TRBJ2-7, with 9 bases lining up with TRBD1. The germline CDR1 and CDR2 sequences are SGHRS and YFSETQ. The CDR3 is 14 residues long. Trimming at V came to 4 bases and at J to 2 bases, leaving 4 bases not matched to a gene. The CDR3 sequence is CASSRGTGTYEQYF. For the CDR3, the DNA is TGCGCCAGCAGCCGAGGGACAGGGACCTACGAGCAGTACTTC.